The 5 T cell receptor beta chains given below trace back to one sample, sequenced in a study of T cells after yellow fever vaccination (dated by TCRdb to about 2019). The treatment or condition label corresponds to: live attenuated yellow fever vaccine strain. Libraries were made using 5' RACE. The instrument given in TCRdb is Illumina HiSeq 2500. TCRdb applied fastp at Q25 and MiXCR to the public reads, then kept only in-frame beta chains. Entries that share a CDR3 protein sequence are merged under the most common genes and DNA. For this sample the table gives roughly 500,000 distinct CDR3 sequences, of which approximately 21% were detected only once. The top ten hold 13% to 15% of the sample. Source: PBMCs, taken 15 days after the yellow fever booster vaccination. The receptors here all came from a man aged 25 to 40 who received the YFV17D yellow fever vaccine.

V and J are TRBV10-1 and TRBJ2-2; 7 bases align to TRBD1. After removal of 4 bases from V and 6 bases from J, the junction contained 5 bases not matched to a gene. The CDR3 covers 14 residues. Germline loops: CDR1 WNHNN, CDR2 SYGVQD (reference sequence). The CDR3 DNA is TGCGCCAGCAGTGCCGACCAGGGGGCCGGGGAGCTGTTTTTT. This encodes CASSADQGAGELFF.

The chain uses TRBV20-1 and TRBJ2-5; either TRBD1 or TRBD2 may supply D (5 bases each). Trimming removed 7 bases at V and 3 bases at J, with 15 bases between. This CDR3 comprises 13 residues. Germline values: CDR1 DFQATT, CDR2 SNEGSKA (reference sequence). For the CDR3, the DNA is TGCAGTGTTGGAGGAAGGGGAAAAGAGACCCAGTACTTC. It encodes CSVGGRGKETQYF.

This clonotype showed up just a few times. The chain couples TRBV7-2 to TRBJ1-4; TRBD1 matches at 8 bases. V gave up 5 bases and J gave up 6 bases; unmatched junction bases: 5. The CDR3 totals 14 residues. Germline V gene lookup returns CDR1 SGHTA and CDR2 FQGNSA. For the CDR3, the DNA is TGTGCCAGCAGCATCAGGGGGCGAGATGAAAAACTGTTTTTT. It codes for CASSIRGRDEKLFF.

This clonotype was detected a few times. The rearrangement links TRBV19 to TRBJ2-1, with unresolved D. CDR1 is LNHDA, CDR2 SQIVND, per germline (reference sequence). Trimming shortened V by 6 bases and J by 1 base, and 7 bases separated the two germline ends. This CDR3 comprises 13 residues. CDR3 coding DNA: TGTGCCAGTAGCCCAGTTTCCTACAATGAGCAGTTCTTC. Residues: CASSPVSYNEQFF. Variable domain in full (rest from reference TRBV19 and TRBJ2-1): DGGITQSPKYLFRKEGQNVTLSCEQNLNHDAMYWYRQDPGQGLRLIYYSQIVNDFQKGDIAEGYSVSREKKESFPLTVTSAQKNPTAFYLCASSPVSYNEQFFGPGTRLTVL.

This clonotype came up once. The chain employs TRBV11-2 and TRBJ1-2; D might be TRBD1 (6 bases). Germline CDR1 reads SGHAT; CDR2 reads FQNNGV. The germline V and J ends were trimmed by 3 bases and 7 bases, with 15 bases remaining between them. The CDR3 contains 14 residues. CDR3 coding DNA: TGTGCCAGCAGCTTGGAGATGGGGGCTCGTGGCTACACCTTC. The encoded protein is CASSLEMGARGYTF.